This T cell receptor (beta chain) was found in a study of regulatory T cells in long-lasting Graves disease. Study-wide points: The number of shared public clonotypes was higher in persistent patients (about 3,000) than new patients (roughly 970). Peripheral blood, not thyroid tissue, was the sole material studied.

This clonotype was seen ten or more times. Its target is not known. Construction of TCR beta libraries relied on iRepertoire HTBI primers and on Arm-PCR targeting CDR3 regions. Each CDR3 protein is one row after TCRdb ran MiXCR on the multiplex PCR reads. The sample has approximately 480,000 distinct CDR3 sequences; around 15% are singletons. Stated time point: newly diagnosed GD, antithyroid drugs for less than 3 months. Making the TCR library involved RNA that had been extracted from PBMCs. The same specimen was also included in a second study, on T cells in Graves' hyperthyroidism and ophthalmopathy. From that second work: The HTBI set primed first-round TCR CDR3 RT-PCR.

This receptor was identified in a man in his forties or fifties with Graves disease. Sample: peripheral blood mononuclear cells (PBMCs), taken at new diagnosis, from a patient treated with antithyroid drugs.

CDR3 sequence reads: CASTPTGTTEAFF. CDR3 DNA: TGTGCCAGCACCCCGACAGGGACAACTGAAGCTTTCTTT. The gene calls are TRBV6-1 and TRBJ1-1; 7 bases match TRBD1. Per germline, CDR1 MNHNS and CDR2 SASEGT. There are 13 residues in the CDR3. V dropped 7 bases and J dropped 5; count of bases not matched to a gene: 7.